This record covers a single T cell receptor beta chain. The V gene's germline CDR1 is SGHTA and CDR2 FQGNSA. V shed 2 bases and J shed 2 bases, with 3 bases lying between them. The CDR3 consists of 12 residues. This specimen belongs to a study of control samples from healthy donors and cancer patients. Using immunoSEQ multiplex PCR, the repertoire was profiled, and TCRdb retains in-frame clones only, with some absent. The sample lists about 130,000 clones, over 90% occurring once. The TCR sequence derives from a man aged 55 to 70 with colorectal cancer. This rearrangement joins TRBV7-2 to TRBJ2-5; no reliable D call. Sample: PBMCs. The CDR3 DNA follows: TGTGCCAGCAGCTTATTACAAGAGACCCAGTACTTC. This encodes CASSLLQETQYF.